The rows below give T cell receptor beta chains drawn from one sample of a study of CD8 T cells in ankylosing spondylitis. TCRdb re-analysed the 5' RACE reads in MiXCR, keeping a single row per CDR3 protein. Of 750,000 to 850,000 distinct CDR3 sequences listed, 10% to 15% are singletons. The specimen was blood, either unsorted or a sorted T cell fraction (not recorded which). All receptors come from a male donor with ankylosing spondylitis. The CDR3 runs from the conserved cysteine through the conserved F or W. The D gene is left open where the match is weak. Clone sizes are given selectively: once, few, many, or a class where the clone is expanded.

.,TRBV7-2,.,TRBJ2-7,CASSYRGHYEQYF,TGTGCCAGCAGCTACCGGGGCCACTACGAGCAGTACTTC
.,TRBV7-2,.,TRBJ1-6,CASSWGARSSPLHF,TGTGCCAGCAGCTGGGGGGCACGGAGCTCACCCCTCCACTTT
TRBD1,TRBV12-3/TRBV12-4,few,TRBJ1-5,CASSLRDRNQPQHF,TGTGCCAGCAGTCTCCGGGACAGGAATCAGCCCCAGCATTTT
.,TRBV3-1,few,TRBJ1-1,CASSPRPTVANTEAFF,TGTGCCAGCAGCCCACGTCCGACGGTTGCAAACACTGAAGCTTTCTTT
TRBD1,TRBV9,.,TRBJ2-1,CASSVVGTGYNEQFF,TGTGCCAGCAGCGTAGTAGGGACAGGGTACAATGAGCAGTTCTTC
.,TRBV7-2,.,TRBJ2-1,CASSLRWRAGNNEQFF,TGTGCCAGCAGCTTAAGATGGCGGGCGGGGAACAATGAGCAGTTCTTC
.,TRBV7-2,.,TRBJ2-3,CASRAGVGDTQYF,TGTGCCAGCAGGGCCGGGGTCGGAGATACGCAGTATTTT
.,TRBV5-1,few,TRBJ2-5,CASRPEGVATKGTQYF,TGCGCCAGCAGACCCGAGGGAGTAGCGACCAAGGGGACCCAGTACTTC
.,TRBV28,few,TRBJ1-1,CASEGGKDTEAFF,TGTGCCAGCGAGGGGGGTAAGGACACTGAAGCTTTCTTT
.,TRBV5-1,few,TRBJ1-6,CASSLFDFYNSPLHF,TGCGCCAGCAGCTTGTTTGATTTCTATAATTCACCCCTCCACTTT
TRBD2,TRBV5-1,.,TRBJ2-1,CASSLFTGLAGGSYNEQFF,TGCGCCAGCAGCTTATTTACCGGACTAGCGGGGGGCTCCTACAATGAGCAGTTCTTC
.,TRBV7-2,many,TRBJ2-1,CASSLAPRQAHEQFF,TGTGCCAGCAGCTTAGCTCCCCGACAGGCCCATGAGCAGTTCTTC
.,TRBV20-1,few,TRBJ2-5,CSARRLVGETQYF,TGCAGTGCTAGAAGGCTAGTGGGTGAGACCCAGTACTTC
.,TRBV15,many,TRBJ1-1,CATSRGGWGNTEAFF,TGTGCCACCAGCAGAGGTGGCTGGGGGAACACTGAAGCTTTCTTT
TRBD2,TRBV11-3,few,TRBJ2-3,CASSFWSGGTDTQYF,TGTGCCAGCAGCTTCTGGAGCGGGGGCACAGATACGCAGTATTTT
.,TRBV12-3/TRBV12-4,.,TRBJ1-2,CASSFTGNGYTF,TGTGCCAGCAGTTTCACAGGGAATGGCTACACCTTC
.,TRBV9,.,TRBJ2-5,CASSAYTGTQETQYF,TGTGCCAGCAGCGCCTATACAGGGACCCAAGAGACCCAGTACTTC
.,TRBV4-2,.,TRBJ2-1,CASSQLTRGLIRNEQFF,TGTGCCAGCAGCCAATTAACTCGGGGGCTGATTCGCAATGAGCAGTTCTTC
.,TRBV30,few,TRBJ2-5,CAWSSWVPRTETQYF,TGTGCCTGGAGTAGTTGGGTTCCCCGGACGGAGACCCAGTACTTC
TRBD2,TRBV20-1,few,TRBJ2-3,CSARPASGTRLDTQYF,TGCAGTGCTAGACCCGCTTCCGGGACTAGATTAGATACGCAGTATTTT
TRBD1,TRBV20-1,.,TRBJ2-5,CSARQGVRETQYF,TGCAGTGCCAGACAGGGAGTTCGAGAGACCCAGTACTTC
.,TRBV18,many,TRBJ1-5,CASSVAQGQPQHF,TGTGCCAGCTCGGTAGCCCAGGGCCAGCCCCAGCATTTT
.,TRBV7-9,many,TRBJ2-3,CASSFRDNTDTQYF,TGTGCCAGCAGCTTCCGGGACAACACAGATACGCAGTATTTT
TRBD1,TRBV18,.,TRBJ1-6,CASSQRTGERSPLHF,TGTGCCAGCTCACAACGGACAGGGGAGAGATCACCCCTCCACTTT
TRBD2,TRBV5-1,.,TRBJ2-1,CASSPGLADDNEQFF,TGCGCCAGCAGCCCGGGACTAGCGGACGACAATGAGCAGTTCTTC
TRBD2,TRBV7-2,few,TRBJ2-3,CASSLVAGEVTQYF,TGTGCCAGCAGCTTAGTGGCGGGAGAAGTTACGCAGTATTTT
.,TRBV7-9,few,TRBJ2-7,CASSPHRDSWEQYF,TGTGCCAGCAGCCCACACAGGGACTCCTGGGAGCAGTACTTC
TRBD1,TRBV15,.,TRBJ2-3,CATSRDRGQDTQYF,TGTGCCACCAGCCGCGACAGGGGGCAAGATACGCAGTATTTT
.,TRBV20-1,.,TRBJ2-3,CSISRGISTDTQYF,TGCAGCATAAGTCGCGGGATAAGCACAGATACGCAGTATTTT
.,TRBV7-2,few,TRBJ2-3,CASSARLLRDTQYF,TGTGCCAGCAGCGCCAGACTGCTGAGGGATACGCAGTATTTT
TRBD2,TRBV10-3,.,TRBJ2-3,CAISERLAGGSTDTQYF,TGTGCCATCAGTGAACGGCTAGCGGGGGGTTCCACAGATACGCAGTATTTT
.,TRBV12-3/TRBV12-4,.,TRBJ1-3,CASSRQAGNTIYF,TGTGCCAGCAGCAGACAGGCTGGAAACACCATATATTTT
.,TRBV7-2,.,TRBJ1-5,CASSLDPRGAQHF,TGTGCCAGCAGCTTAGACCCTAGAGGGGCCCAGCATTTT
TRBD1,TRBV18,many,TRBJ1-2,CASSSGGETYGYTF,TGTGCCAGCTCGTCAGGGGGCGAAACGTATGGCTACACCTTC
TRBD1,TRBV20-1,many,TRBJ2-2,CSASRDRDTGELFF,TGCAGTGCCTCCCGGGACAGGGACACCGGGGAGCTGTTTTTT
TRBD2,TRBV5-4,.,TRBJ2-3,CASSRGTSGGTDTQYF,TGTGCCAGCAGCCGAGGGACTAGCGGGGGCACAGATACGCAGTATTTT
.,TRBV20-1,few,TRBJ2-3,CSAHSGDRTDTQYF,TGCAGTGCCCACTCTGGGGACCGCACAGATACGCAGTATTTT
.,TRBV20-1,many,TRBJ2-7,CSANRVNYEQYF,TGCAGTGCTAATAGGGTCAACTACGAGCAGTACTTC
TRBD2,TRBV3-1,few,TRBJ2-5,CASSWTSGGPGRETQYF,TGTGCCAGCTCCTGGACTAGCGGGGGGCCGGGGAGGGAGACCCAGTACTTC
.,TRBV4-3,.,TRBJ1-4,CASSQDPGRMNEKLFF,TGCGCCAGCAGCCAAGACCCGGGACGGATGAATGAAAAACTGTTTTTT
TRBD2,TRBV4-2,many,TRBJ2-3,CASSEGLAGGIDTQYF,TGTGCCAGCAGCGAGGGACTAGCGGGAGGAATAGATACGCAGTATTTT
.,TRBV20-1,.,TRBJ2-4,CSARGRGKNIQYF,TGCAGTGCTAGGGGGCGAGGGAAAAACATTCAGTACTTC
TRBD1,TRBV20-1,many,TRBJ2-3,CSARVGQHPSTDTQYF,TGCAGTGCTAGAGTGGGACAGCATCCTAGCACAGATACGCAGTATTTT
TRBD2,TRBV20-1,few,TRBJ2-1,CSAIGLAGGTGSYNEQFF,TGCAGTGCTATTGGACTAGCGGGAGGGACAGGCTCCTACAATGAGCAGTTCTTC
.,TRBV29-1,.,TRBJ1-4,CSVLDSSATNEKLFF,TGCAGCGTTCTTGACAGTTCCGCAACTAATGAAAAACTGTTTTTT
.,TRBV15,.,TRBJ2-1,CATSRSGTGYNEQFF,TGTGCCACCAGCAGATCCGGGACGGGCTACAATGAGCAGTTCTTC
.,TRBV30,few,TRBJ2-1,CAWSRTPNEQFF,TGTGCCTGGAGTCGGACCCCTAATGAGCAGTTCTTC
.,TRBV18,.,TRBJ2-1,CASSPPWNEQFF,TGTGCCAGCTCACCACCATGGAATGAGCAGTTCTTC
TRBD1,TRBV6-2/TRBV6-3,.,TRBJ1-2,CASSYLQTGPGGYTF,TGTGCCAGCAGTTACCTCCAGACAGGGCCCGGGGGCTACACCTTC
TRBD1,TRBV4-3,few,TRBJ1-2,CASSQHTGQLNYGYTF,TGCGCCAGCAGCCAACACACGGGACAGTTAAACTATGGCTACACCTTC
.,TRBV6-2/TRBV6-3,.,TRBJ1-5,CASSYGGVTQHF,TGTGCCAGCAGTTACGGCGGGGTTACCCAGCATTTT
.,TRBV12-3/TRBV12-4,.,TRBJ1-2,CASSSSRNYGYTF,TGTGCCAGCAGTTCATCCAGAAACTATGGCTACACCTTC
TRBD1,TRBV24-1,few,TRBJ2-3,CATSEFSGTGLDTQYF,TGTGCCACCAGTGAGTTTTCCGGGACAGGGCTGGATACGCAGTATTTT
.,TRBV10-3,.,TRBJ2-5,CAISGLGKETQYF,TGTGCCATCAGTGGGTTAGGGAAAGAGACCCAGTACTTC